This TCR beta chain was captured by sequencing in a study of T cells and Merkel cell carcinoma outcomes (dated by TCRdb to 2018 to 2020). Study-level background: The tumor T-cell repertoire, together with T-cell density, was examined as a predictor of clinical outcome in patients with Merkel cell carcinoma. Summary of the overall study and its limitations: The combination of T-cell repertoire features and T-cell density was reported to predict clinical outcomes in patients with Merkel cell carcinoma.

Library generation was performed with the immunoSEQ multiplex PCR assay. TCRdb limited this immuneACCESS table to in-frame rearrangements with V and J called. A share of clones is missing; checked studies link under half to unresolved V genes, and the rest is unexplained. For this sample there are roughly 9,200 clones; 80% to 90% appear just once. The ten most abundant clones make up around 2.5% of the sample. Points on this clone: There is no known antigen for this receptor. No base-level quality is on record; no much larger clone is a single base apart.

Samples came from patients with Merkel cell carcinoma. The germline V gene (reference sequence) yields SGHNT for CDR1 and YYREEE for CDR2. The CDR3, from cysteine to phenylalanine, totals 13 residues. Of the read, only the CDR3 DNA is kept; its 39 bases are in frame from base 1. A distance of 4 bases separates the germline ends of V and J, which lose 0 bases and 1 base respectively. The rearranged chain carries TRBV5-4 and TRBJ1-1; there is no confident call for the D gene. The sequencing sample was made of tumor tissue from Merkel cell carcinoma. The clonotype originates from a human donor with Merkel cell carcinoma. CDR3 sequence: CASSLARNTEAFF. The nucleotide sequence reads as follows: TGTGCCAGCAGCTTGGCACGGAACACTGAAGCTTTCTTT.